This passage covers 10 T cell receptor beta chains from one sample sequenced in a study of shared clonotypes between healthy human individuals. TCRdb's copy holds only in-frame clones and misses some; the assay was immunoSEQ multiplex PCR. This table has over a million clones, more than 75% appearing once. What was sequenced was memory CD4+ T cells from PBMCs. This sample's subset: CD45RA-negative fraction. Every receptor here comes from a man aged 18 to 29 in good health. Some clones in this sample may be carry-over from other donors' samples.

This clone came up once. CDR3 coding DNA: TGTGCCAGCAGTAGACAGGTGATCGGGGAGCTGTTTTTT. Amino acids: CASSRQVIGELFF. J is TRBJ2-2 and V is TRBV28; D might be TRBD1 (6 bases). The germline V and J ends were trimmed by 5 bases and 7 bases, with 11 bases remaining between them. The CDR3 is made up of 13 amino acids. The V gene's germline CDR1 is MDHEN and CDR2 SYDVKM.

This clone was observed a few times. Within the sample, other DNA sequences also encode this same CDR3. The chain combines TRBV7-3 with TRBJ2-3; D unclear. Trimming shortened V by 5 bases and J by 2 bases, and 5 bases separated the two germline ends. CDR1 SGHTA and CDR2 FQGTGA come from the germline V gene. The CDR3 has 12 amino acids. For the CDR3, the DNA is TGTGCCAGCAGCCCGTCCACAGATACGCAGTATTTT. This translates into CASSPSTDTQYF.

The rearrangement joins TRBV19 to TRBJ1-5; TRBD1 might be the D (6 bases). V dropped 8 bases and J dropped 0 bases, with 17 bases sitting between them. From germline, CDR1 is LNHDA and CDR2 SQIVND (reference sequence). This CDR3 has 16 amino acids. The CDR3 DNA reads as TGTGCCAGTTATAGCCGGGACACCTATAGCAATCAGCCCCAGCATTTT. As protein: CASYSRDTYSNQPQHF.

This chain joins TRBV7-2 and TRBJ1-5; possibly TRBD1 for D (6 bases). Per germline, CDR1 SGHTA and CDR2 FQGNSA. There are 12 residues in the CDR3. Trimming removed 6 bases from V and 5 bases from J, with 8 bases in between. The CDR3 DNA reads as TGTGCCAGCAGTAACAGGGATCAGCCCCAGCATTTT. The encoded protein is CASSNRDQPQHF.

CDR3: CASNIIGRSNQPQHF. CDR3 DNA: TGTGCCAGTAATATCATTGGGAGGAGCAATCAGCCCCAGCATTTT. This chain links TRBV19 with TRBJ1-5; D not resolved. Trimming left V 7 bases short and J 1 base short, with 14 bases between. Germline CDR1 reads LNHDA; CDR2 reads SQIVND (reference sequence). The CDR3 has 15 residues.

The rearrangement links TRBV11-2 to TRBJ2-7, with TRBD2 matching over 8 bases. Trimming removed 5 bases from V and 0 bases from J; junction bases left unmatched: 6. There are 15 residues in the CDR3. Germline CDR1 SGHAT, CDR2 FQNNGV. CDR3 bases: TGTGCCAGCAGCACGATCACTAGCGGCTCCTACGAGCAGTACTTC. Translating gives CASSTITSGSYEQYF.

This chain connects TRBV5-6 to TRBJ2-1; D is perhaps TRBD1 or TRBD2 (5 bases each). The V gene lost 0 bases and the J gene lost 2 bases, with 9 bases spanning the gap. This CDR3 is 15 amino acids long. Germline-derived CDR1 and CDR2 are SGHDT and YYEEEE. Written as DNA, the CDR3 is TGTGCCAGCAGCTTGGGTAGGGGACCCTACAATGAGCAGTTCTTC. The encoded protein is CASSLGRGPYNEQFF.

A few counts support this clone. The J gene is TRBJ2-1, the V gene TRBV28, with TRBD2 matching over 10 bases. V lost 3 bases to trimming and J lost 8 bases; unmatched junction nucleotides: 10. The CDR3 extends over 16 amino acids. Germline V gene data show CDR1 as MDHEN and CDR2 as SYDVKM. CDR3 coding DNA: TGTGCCAGCAGTTTTGCTAAAGCGGGAGGGCCCTATGAGCAGTTCTTC. This encodes CASSFAKAGGPYEQFF.

This clone has a count of ten or more. V is TRBV29-1 and J is TRBJ1-1; unclear D gene. The ends were cut back, 4 bases at V and 6 bases at J, with 12 bases in the middle. Germline CDR1 SQVTM, CDR2 ANQGSEA. The CDR3 has 12 amino acids. The CDR3: CSVARPGAEAFF. The CDR3 bases are TGCAGCGTTGCCCGGCCCGGCGCTGAAGCTTTCTTT.

The rearrangement links TRBV6-1 to TRBJ1-5; D remains ambiguous. The CDR3 runs 14 residues. V dropped 7 bases and J dropped 12 bases, with 22 bases sitting between them. The germline CDR1 and CDR2 sequences are MNHNS and SASEGT. Here the CDR3 reads CASNSGPEALIQHF. Here the CDR3 DNA reads TGTGCCAGCAACTCCGGGCCAGAGGCTTTGATCCAGCATTTT.